The clone carrying this TCR beta chain was detected many times. Its cognate antigen is unknown. The data originate from a study of regulatory T cells in long-lasting Graves disease. At the level of the study: New Graves' disease cases had less than 3 months of antithyroid drugs.

Study findings and constraints: Analyses excluded thyroid tissue, covering peripheral blood alone.

The TCR beta library used iRepertoire HTBI primers with Arm-PCR amplification of CDR3. Using its own MiXCR run on the multiplex PCR reads, TCRdb lists one record per CDR3 protein. The top ten hold approximately 19% of the sample, which has 350,000 to 500,000 distinct CDR3 sequences, 13% to 15% seen once. Time point specified: newly diagnosed GD, antithyroid drugs for less than 3 months. RNA from PBMCs was the source of the TCR library. The V end lost 2 bases, the J end lost 7 bases, and 11 bases lay between the germline ends. CDR3 length: 14 amino acids. Germline V gene lookup returns CDR1 KGHSH and CDR2 LQKENI. The data were also submitted as part of a second study, on T cells in Graves' hyperthyroidism and ophthalmopathy. That source notes: In the first-round RT-PCR of the TCR CDR3, the HTBI primer set was used.

The material sequenced was peripheral blood mononuclear cells (PBMCs), taken at new diagnosis, from a patient treated with antithyroid drugs. The source of this sequence is a woman aged 50 to 65 with Graves disease. The chain employs TRBV18 and TRBJ1-4; tentatively, D is TRBD1 (5 bases). The CDR3 DNA is TGTGCCAGCTCACCAGGGGGTTCGGGTGAAAAACTGTTTTTT. Translation: CASSPGGSGEKLFF.